A single sample gave rise to the 11 T cell receptor beta chains below, sequenced in a study of T cell changes during pregnancy in multiple sclerosis (dated by TCRdb to about 2019). Libraries were made using the immunoSEQ multiplex PCR assay. The table comes from immuneACCESS by way of TCRdb, which keeps in-frame sequences with V and J called. Part of the clones is missing from these tables; in studies checked, under half for an unresolved V gene and the rest for unknown reasons. For this sample there are 30,000 or so clones; 91% appear just once. The ten largest clones add up to approximately 3.9% of the sample. The sample here was CD8+ T cells from peripheral blood mononuclear cells, taken in the second trimester of pregnancy. Every receptor here comes from a female donor in good health, enrolled as a control in a pregnancy study.

The rearrangement links TRBV7-2 to TRBJ2-5; 7 nucleotides align to TRBD2. This CDR3 is 16 amino acids long. The germline V gene has CDR1 SGHTA and CDR2 FQGNSA. Trimming at V came to 1 base and at J to 1 base, leaving 6 bases not matched to a gene. CDR3 sequence: CASSLERGTGQETQYF. The CDR3 coding sequence is TGTGCCAGCAGCTTAGAGCGGGGAACGGGCCAAGAGACCCAGTACTTC. Using reference TRBV7-2 and TRBJ2-5 for the parts outside the CDR3, the full variable domain is GAGVSQSPSNKVTEKGKDVELRCDPISGHTALYWYRQSLGQGLEFLIYFQGNSAPDKSGLPSDRFSAERTGGSVSTLTIQRTQQEDSAVYLCASSLERGTGQETQYFGPGTRLLVL.

This sequence joins TRBV4-2 and TRBJ2-7; 9 nucleotides match TRBD1. V was pared by 1 base and J by 5 bases, with 3 bases of the junction left unmatched. There are 14 residues in the CDR3. The germline V gene encodes CDR1 LGHNA and CDR2 YNFKEQ. The CDR3, as DNA: TGTGCCAGCAGCCAAGCGGACAGGGGCCACGAGCAGTACTTC. Its protein product is CASSQADRGHEQYF.

V gene TRBV19 combines with J gene TRBJ1-1; a weak D match, TRBD1 (5 bases). CDR3 length: 17 residues. Between the trimmed V and J ends, which lost 4 bases and 3 bases, there was a span of 21 bases. Germline CDR1 reads LNHDA; CDR2 reads SQIVND (reference sequence). The CDR3 here is CASSTLSTDDIDTEAFF. Here the CDR3 DNA reads TGTGCCAGTAGTACCCTCTCGACAGACGACATCGACACTGAAGCTTTCTTT.

This chain links TRBV7-2 with TRBJ1-1; no definite D call. The CDR3 spans 19 residues. Per the germline V gene, CDR1 is SGHTA and CDR2 is FQGNSA. Trimming shortened V by 0 bases and J by 4 bases, and 24 bases separated the two germline ends. CDR3 region: CASSLAIRPRPLGSTEAFF. CDR3 bases: TGTGCCAGCAGCTTAGCAATACGTCCCAGGCCATTAGGTTCCACTGAAGCTTTCTTT. The entire variable domain, with the rest obtained from reference TRBV7-2 and TRBJ1-1, is as follows: GAGVSQSPSNKVTEKGKDVELRCDPISGHTALYWYRQSLGQGLEFLIYFQGNSAPDKSGLPSDRFSAERTGGSVSTLTIQRTQQEDSAVYLCASSLAIRPRPLGSTEAFFGQGTRLTVV.

The rearrangement uses TRBV25-1 and TRBJ1-1; maybe TRBD1 (6 bases). Germline CDR1 MGHDK, CDR2 SYGVNS. The CDR3 contains 17 residues. V was shortened by 3 bases and J by 0 bases, with 17 bases between the two germline ends. This CDR3 is CASSEGAEQSMNTEAFF. CDR3 coding DNA: TGTGCCAGCAGTGAGGGGGCCGAACAGAGCATGAACACTGAAGCTTTCTTT. Together with reference TRBV25-1 and TRBJ1-1, the CDR3 gives the full variable domain: EADIYQTPRYLVIGTGKKITLECSQTMGHDKMYWYQQDPGMELHLIHYSYGVNSTEKGDLSSESTVSRIRTEHFPLTLESARPSHTSQYLCASSEGAEQSMNTEAFFGQGTRLTVV.

The gene calls are TRBV30 and TRBJ1-1; no reliable D call. Germline CDR1 reads GTSNPN; CDR2 reads SVGIG (reference sequence). V was pared by 1 base and J by 0 bases, with 18 bases between. The CDR3 runs to 17 residues. This CDR3 is CAWSALPLEALNTEAFF. The CDR3 DNA sequence: TGTGCCTGGAGTGCCTTACCCTTGGAGGCCTTGAACACTGAAGCTTTCTTT.

Points on this clone: Other DNA sequences in the sample encode the same CDR3. The rearrangement links TRBV6-6 to TRBJ2-7, with 7 bases matching TRBD1. Germline V lookup: CDR1 MNHNY, CDR2 SVGAGI (reference sequence). CDR3 length: 13 amino acids. The trim removed 7 bases at V and 1 base at J, leaving 4 bases unmatched. The DNA for the CDR3 is TGTGCCAGCAACCGGGACAGTTCCTACGAGCAGTACTTC. Protein: CASNRDSSYEQYF.

This rearrangement joins TRBV6-5 to TRBJ1-2; no reliable D call. The CDR3 sequence is 13 residues long. The V end lost 3 bases, the J end lost 5 bases, and 10 bases lay between the germline ends. Germline V lookup: CDR1 MNHEY, CDR2 SVGAGI. The CDR3 here is CASSYQQLYGYTF. For the CDR3, the DNA is TGTGCCAGCAGTTATCAACAGCTTTATGGCTACACCTTC.

The chain links TRBV19 to TRBJ1-2; TRBD1 matches 9 bases. The CDR3 has 13 residues. CDR1 and CDR2 (germline): LNHDA, SQIVND (reference sequence). Trimming took 7 bases from V and 6 from J; bases not matched to a gene: 6. In DNA form, the CDR3 reads TGTGCCAGTAACTCTGGGACAGGGAATGGCTACACCTTC. Translated: CASNSGTGNGYTF.

The CDR3 sequence is CASSLTGGAETQYF. CDR3 bases: TGTGCCAGCAGCTTGACAGGGGGCGCTGAGACCCAGTACTTC. This chain joins TRBV7-3 and TRBJ2-5; 10 bases fit TRBD1. V gave up 3 bases and J gave up 5 bases; unmatched junction bases: 3. The V gene's germline CDR1 is SGHTA and CDR2 FQGTGA. This CDR3 has 14 amino acids.

DNA for the CDR3: TGTGCCAGTAGTATACTTCTAGCGGCCGGGGAGCTGTTTTTT. Protein: CASSILLAAGELFF. J is TRBJ2-2 and V is TRBV19; 7 nucleotides align to TRBD2. V dropped 2 bases and J dropped 6; count of bases not matched to a gene: 3. The CDR3 has 14 amino acids. Germline V gives CDR1 LNHDA, CDR2 SQIVND (reference sequence).